The 30 T cell receptor beta chains given below trace back to one sample, sequenced in a study of T cells in Graves' hyperthyroidism and ophthalmopathy. Template material for amplifying TCR beta CDR3 regions consisted of RNA transcripts. HTBI primers were used for first-round RT-PCR of the TCR CDR3. TCRdb recomputed calls from the multiplex PCR reads with MiXCR, one row per CDR3 protein. The top ten clones hold around 50% of a sample with over 400,000 distinct CDR3 sequences, approximately 23% of them seen once. The sequenced sample was blood. The receptors stem from a woman between 65 and 79 years old with Graves' ophthalmopathy.

In its sample, this clonotype was seen a few times. This chain uses TRBV27 with TRBJ2-5; 12 nucleotides match TRBD2. CDR3 size: 15 residues. Germline loops: CDR1 MNHEY, CDR2 SMNVEV (reference sequence). J lost 5 bases, V lost 6 bases, and 7 bases had no gene match. CDR3 sequence reads: CASRRGTSGLETQYF. CDR3 nucleotide sequence: TGTGCCAGCAGACGCGGGACTAGCGGGTTGGAGACCCAGTACTTC.

The V gene is TRBV4-2, the J gene TRBJ2-7; 8 nucleotides align to TRBD2. This CDR3 has 15 residues. Germline V CDR1 and CDR2: LGHNA, YNFKEQ. The junction had 2 bases not matched to a gene; V was cut back by 1 base and J by 0 bases. CDR3 loop: CASSQGTSSSYEQYF. The CDR3 DNA reads TGTGCCAGCAGCCAAGGGACTAGCAGCTCCTACGAGCAGTACTTC.

The chain links TRBV15 to TRBJ2-3; the match to TRBD2 covers 9 bases. CDR3 length: 16 amino acids. Trimming removed 0 bases from V and 7 bases from J; junction bases left unmatched: 8. The germline CDR1 and CDR2 sequences are LNHNV and YYDKDF (reference sequence). As DNA, the CDR3 is TGTGCCACCAGCAGAGATCGGCATAGCGGGAGATATACGCAGTATTTT. Translating gives CATSRDRHSGRYTQYF.

This clonotype was seen more than once but under ten times. The genes are TRBV5-8 and TRBJ1-1; tentatively, D is TRBD1 (6 bases). Germline CDR1 is SGHTS and CDR2 is YDEGEE. V lost 5 bases and J lost 0, with 11 bases in between. The CDR3 runs 14 residues. The CDR3 DNA reads TGTGCCAGCAGAAGGGGACATATGAACACTGAAGCTTTCTTT. Translating gives CASRRGHMNTEAFF.

The rearrangement uses TRBV29-1 and TRBJ1-1, with 8 bases fitting TRBD1. CDR1 and CDR2 (germline): SQVTM, ANQGSEA. Trimming cost V 4 bases and J 3 bases; bases outside gene matches: 10. The length of the CDR3 is 15 residues. CDR3 nucleotides: TGCAGCGTTGCGGGAGGACAGGGCGGTTACACTGAAGCTTTCTTT. Translation: CSVAGGQGGYTEAFF.

This clonotype was seen only a few times. This chain joins TRBV28 and TRBJ1-5; D is possibly TRBD1 (5 bases). The CDR3 has 16 residues. The germline gives CDR1 MDHEN, CDR2 SYDVKM. Trimming shortened V by 8 bases and J by 4 bases, and 21 bases separated the two germline ends. The CDR3 DNA is TGTGCCAGCCGTTCGGCGGGGGACTTAGGTAATCAGCCCCAGCATTTT. Residues: CASRSAGDLGNQPQHF.

The chain joins TRBV6-5 to TRBJ2-7; maybe TRBD1 (5 bases). Trimming left V 0 bases short and J 3 bases short, with 12 bases between. CDR1 is MNHEY, CDR2 SVGAGI, per germline. The CDR3 has 15 residues. The CDR3 coding sequence is TGTGCCAGCAGTTACTCAATTCCTCAGGGCTACGAGCAGTACTTC. Protein sequence: CASSYSIPQGYEQYF.

This clonotype occurred a few times. A much larger clonotype is one base distant, so this may be a read error. The chain employs TRBV7-2 and TRBJ2-5; D ambiguous. Trimming stripped 2 bases from V and 8 bases from J, with 18 bases between. Per the germline V gene, CDR1 is SGHTA and CDR2 is FQGNSA. This CDR3 region has 15 residues. The CDR3 sequence: CASSLSSPRTATQYF. CDR3 sequence (DNA): TGTGCCAGCAGCTTAAGCTCCCCCAGGACGGCTACCCAGTACTTC. Full variable domain (missing parts from reference TRBV7-2 and TRBJ2-5): GAGVSQSPSNKVTEKGKDVELRCDPISGHTALYWYRQSLGQGLEFLIYFQGNSAPDKSGLPSDRFSAERTGGSVSTLTIQRTQQEDSAVYLCASSLSSPRTATQYFGPGTRLLVL.

Many counts were recorded for this clonotype. The chain combines TRBV7-2 with TRBJ2-1; TRBD2 might be the D (5 bases). V gave up 1 base and J gave up 0 bases, with 10 bases separating them. From germline, CDR1 is SGHTA and CDR2 FQGNSA. This CDR3 has 16 residues. CDR3 bases: TGTGCCAGCAGCTTAGACTCGGGAAGCTCCTACAATGAGCAGTTCTTC. This encodes CASSLDSGSSYNEQFF.

The rearrangement uses TRBV6-1 and TRBJ2-5; the D gene is possibly TRBD1 (6 bases). CDR3 length: 16 residues. Per germline, CDR1 MNHNS and CDR2 SASEGT. V was cut by 11 bases and J by 3 bases, with 25 bases left in between. CDR3 DNA: TGTGCCGGCAAGACTCCCGGGACAAGGTGGAAAGAGACCCAGTACTTC. Protein: CAGKTPGTRWKETQYF.

V usage is TRBV12-3 or TRBV12-4 and J usage is TRBJ1-1; 11 bases line up with TRBD1. This CDR3 has 17 residues. With 5 bases clipped from V and 2 bases from J, the junction kept 10 bases outside the gene matches. The CDR3 reads CASSPWTGGILNTEAFF. The CDR3 DNA reads TGTGCCAGCAGTCCCTGGACAGGGGGCATACTCAACACTGAAGCTTTCTTT.

In this sample, this clonotype turned up many times. The genes are TRBV29-1 and TRBJ1-2; a weak D match, TRBD1 (6 bases). The V gene lost 6 bases and the J gene lost 0 bases, with 11 bases spanning the gap. CDR1 is SQVTM, CDR2 ANQGSEA, per germline. The CDR3 has 13 residues. The CDR3 here is CSVRQAANYGYTF. For the CDR3, the DNA is TGCAGCGTCAGACAGGCAGCTAACTATGGCTACACCTTC.

This clonotype was counted many times. This chain joins TRBV27 and TRBJ2-7; 10 positions agree with TRBD2. CDR3 length equals 16 residues. The V gene end was trimmed by 4 bases and the J gene end by 5 bases; junction bases not matched to a gene: 11. Germline-derived CDR1 and CDR2 are MNHEY and SMNVEV (reference sequence). The CDR3 DNA sequence: TGTGCCAGCAGTTCCGCCCGGCTAGCGGGAGTAGACGAGCAGTACTTC. It translates to CASSSARLAGVDEQYF.

At least ten counts were recorded for this clonotype. CDR3 region: CASSGNSREQYF. The CDR3 DNA reads as TGTGCCAGCAGCGGAAATAGTCGCGAGCAGTACTTC. This chain connects TRBV6-1 to TRBJ2-7; unclear D gene. The V end lost 6 bases, the J end lost 6 bases, and 12 bases lay between the germline ends. CDR1 and CDR2 from the germline V gene are MNHNS and SASEGT. This CDR3 region has 12 residues.

The rearrangement links TRBV11-2 to TRBJ2-1; D remains ambiguous. This CDR3 contains 15 residues. The germline gives CDR1 SGHAT, CDR2 FQNNGV. V lost 0 bases and J 6 bases, leaving 12 bases between the germline ends. The CDR3 bases are TGTGCCAGCAGCTTAGACGTCGGCCCTGCCAATGAGCAGTTCTTC. This gives the protein CASSLDVGPANEQFF.

This clonotype was picked up a small number of times. The gene calls are TRBV6-1 and TRBJ2-3; 10 bases are a match to TRBD2. J gave up 5 bases and V 5 bases, and 4 bases lay outside the gene matches. The CDR3 is 14 amino acids. Germline V gene sequence: CDR1 MNHNS, CDR2 SASEGT. CDR3 sequence: CASSRSGRQDTQYF. CDR3 nucleotides: TGTGCCAGCAGTCGTAGCGGGAGGCAAGATACGCAGTATTTT.

This clonotype was seen repeatedly, ten times or more. The chain links TRBV30 to TRBJ2-1; D might be TRBD1 (5 bases). Germline CDR1 GTSNPN, CDR2 SVGIG (reference sequence). CDR3 length equals 11 residues. V was pared by 2 bases and J by 10 bases, with 9 bases between. Written as DNA, the CDR3 is TGTGCCTGGAGTAAACAGGTAGAGCAGTTCTTC. Amino acid sequence: CAWSKQVEQFF. The whole variable domain, filled in from reference TRBV30 and TRBJ2-1, reads SQTIHQWPATLVQPVGSPLSLECTVEGTSNPNLYWYRQAAGRGLQLLFYSVGIGQISSEVPQNLSASRPQDRQFILSSKKLLLSDSGFYLCAWSKQVEQFFGPGTRLTVL.

This chain uses TRBV10-3 with TRBJ1-2; D is unclear. Trimming removed 2 bases at V and 4 bases at J, with 2 bases between. CDR1 and CDR2 (germline): ENHRY, SYGVKD. This CDR3 region has 11 residues. The chain's CDR3 is CAISESYGYTF. The CDR3 nucleotides are TGTGCCATCAGTGAGAGCTATGGCTACACCTTC.

This rearrangement joins TRBV28 to TRBJ1-1, with no clear D. CDR1 is MDHEN, CDR2 SYDVKM, per germline. The V end lost 3 bases, the J end lost 6 bases, and 5 bases lay between the germline ends. The CDR3 contains 11 residues. For the CDR3, the DNA is TGTGCCAGCAGTTTCACACCTGAAGCTTTCTTT. As protein: CASSFTPEAFF.

This rearrangement joins TRBV30 to TRBJ2-2, with TRBD2 identical over 7 bases. CDR1 is GTSNPN and CDR2 is SVGIG in the germline V gene (reference sequence). The CDR3 contains 12 residues. The CDR3 is CGGGGNTGELFF. Written as DNA, the CDR3 is TGTGGGGGGGGAGGTAACACCGGGGAGCTGTTTTTT.

The chain employs TRBV18 and TRBJ1-3, with D hard to call. This CDR3 comprises 16 residues. From germline, CDR1 is KGHSH and CDR2 LQKENI. The germline V and J ends were trimmed by 6 bases and 3 bases, with 18 bases remaining between them. The CDR3 sequence is CASSRPEGGNGNTIYF. The CDR3 coding sequence is TGTGCCAGCTCCCGGCCGGAGGGCGGTAATGGAAACACCATATATTTT.

This clonotype occurred a few times. The rearrangement links TRBV7-9 to TRBJ1-2, with D unresolved. The CDR3 is 11 amino acids. Between the trimmed V and J ends, which lost 1 base and 6 bases, there was a span of 3 bases. Germline CDR1 is SEHNR and CDR2 is FQNEAQ (reference sequence). CDR3 loop: CASSLVDGYTF. The CDR3 DNA reads as TGTGCCAGCAGCTTAGTCGATGGCTACACCTTC.

A few counts support this clonotype. The chain carries TRBV3-1 and TRBJ1-5; D perhaps matches TRBD1 (5 bases). Looked up from germline, CDR1 is LGHDT and CDR2 is YNNKEL (reference sequence). The CDR3 length is 15 residues. Trimming stripped 1 base from V and 6 bases from J, with 13 bases between. This chain's CDR3 is CASSQGGLSGQPQHF. For the CDR3, the DNA is TGTGCCAGCAGCCAAGGGGGACTGAGTGGTCAGCCCCAGCATTTT.

This clonotype was detected a few times. J is TRBJ1-1 and V is TRBV7-2, with TRBD1 as a possible D gene (5 bases). CDR1 SGHTA and CDR2 FQGNSA come from the germline V gene. The CDR3 contains 15 residues. Trimming took 7 bases from V and 0 from J, leaving 15 bases between them. The CDR3 reads CASTQFGTVNTEAFF. DNA for the CDR3: TGTGCCAGCACCCAATTCGGGACGGTGAACACTGAAGCTTTCTTT.

V is TRBV5-1 and J is TRBJ1-3; 11 bases align to TRBD1. This CDR3 is 15 amino acids long. Losses at the gene ends were 4 bases for V and 2 bases for J; bases not matched to a gene: 2. The V gene's germline CDR1 is SGHRS and CDR2 YFSETQ. The CDR3: CASSKDRGPGNTIYF. CDR3 DNA: TGCGCCAGCAGCAAGGACAGGGGGCCTGGAAACACCATATATTTT. Supplemented by reference TRBV5-1 and TRBJ1-3, the full variable domain reads KAGVTQTPRYLIKTRGQQVTLSCSPISGHRSVSWYQQTPGQGLQFLFEYFSETQRNKGNFPGRFSGRQFSNSRSEMNVSTLELGDSALYLCASSKDRGPGNTIYFGEGSWLTVV.

This clonotype was picked up many times. This chain uses TRBV28 with TRBJ2-4; D unresolved. CDR1 and CDR2 from the germline V gene are MDHEN and SYDVKM. This CDR3 comprises 17 residues. The V end was cut by 7 bases, the J end by 0 bases, with 19 bases between. In DNA form, the CDR3 reads TGTGCCAGCACCCCTGGTGGGATCAAGGCAGCCAAAAACATTCAGTACTTC. Amino acid sequence: CASTPGGIKAAKNIQYF.

This clonotype was seen a few times. The CDR3 loop reads CASSLFRNTPYEQYF. CDR3 bases: TGTGCCAGCAGTTTATTCCGCAACACACCCTACGAGCAGTACTTC. The chain joins TRBV28 to TRBJ2-7; D gene ambiguous. The CDR3 has 15 amino acids. V lost 1 base to trimming and J lost 2 bases, with 12 bases between them. Germline values: CDR1 MDHEN, CDR2 SYDVKM.

V and J are TRBV4-1 and TRBJ2-7; D remains unclear. In germline, CDR1 is MGHRA, CDR2 YSYEKL. The V end lost 1 base, the J end lost 6 bases, and 4 bases lay between the germline ends. This CDR3 spans 11 amino acids. CDR3 DNA sequence: TGCGCCAGCAGCCAAGGGATCGAGCAGTACTTC. It specifies CASSQGIEQYF.

In this sample, this clonotype turned up a few times. V is TRBV7-2 and J is TRBJ2-1, with 9 bases that match TRBD2. V was pared by 3 bases and J by 4 bases, with 4 bases of the junction left unmatched. The CDR3 length is 15 residues. Looked up from germline, CDR1 is SGHTA and CDR2 is FQGNSA. The DNA of the CDR3 is TGTGCCAGCAGCTTCTCTAGCGGGATGTACAATGAGCAGTTCTTC. The encoded protein is CASSFSSGMYNEQFF.

This clonotype was picked up a small number of times. The V and J genes are TRBV5-6 and TRBJ1-5; D is perhaps TRBD1 (5 bases). CDR1 is SGHDT and CDR2 is YYEEEE in the germline V gene. Trimming removed 4 bases from V and 9 bases from J, with 14 bases in between. The CDR3 sequence is 13 residues long. This CDR3 is CASSPGTSRPQHF. CDR3 bases: TGTGCCAGCAGCCCAGGGACTTCTCGGCCCCAGCATTTT.